Each of the 24 T cell receptor beta chains below was sequenced from the same sample in a study of metastatic and nonmetastatic thyroid tumors (TCRdb year 2020). The library came from PCR. Sequencing relied on an Illumina HiSeq 4000. TCRdb itself trimmed the public reads at Q25 with fastp, ran MiXCR and retained productive beta chains. For this sample there are over 15,000 clones; approximately 30% appear just once. Roughly 12% of the sample is taken by the ten largest. None of the patients had been given any treatment before thyroid surgery. The sequencing sample was made of tumor tissue. The receptors derive from a male donor with papillary thyroid cancer or a benign thyroid nodule (not recorded which). Some clones in this sample may be carry-over from other donors' samples.

By share, this clone counts as medium-sized (0.01 to 0.1%). The CDR3 DNA follows: TGTGCCAGTGAGGACTACGGCTATGGCTACACCTTC. It encodes CASEDYGYGYTF. The genes are TRBV19 and TRBJ1-2; D call uncertain. Germline CDR1 reads LNHDA; CDR2 reads SQIVND (reference sequence). The CDR3 length is 12 residues. The germline V and J ends were trimmed by 8 bases and 4 bases, with 11 bases remaining between them.

This clone was seen many times. V gene TRBV2 combines with J gene TRBJ2-5, with a tentative D call TRBD1 (5 bases). V was clipped by 3 bases and J by 4 bases, with 9 bases between them. The CDR3 loop spans 13 amino acids. Per germline, CDR1 SNHLY and CDR2 FYNNEI. The CDR3 region is CASSDRVPETQYF. The CDR3 region has the DNA TGTGCCAGCAGTGACAGGGTCCCAGAGACCCAGTACTTC.

V usage is TRBV20-1 and J usage is TRBJ2-7, with a possible D match to TRBD1 (6 bases). The CDR3 loop spans 11 amino acids. V was clipped by 0 bases and J by 7 bases, with 7 bases between them. From germline, CDR1 is DFQATT and CDR2 SNEGSKA (reference sequence). The CDR3 loop is CSARETGEQYF. The CDR3 coding sequence is TGCAGTGCTAGAGAAACAGGGGAGCAGTACTTC.

This clone came up many times. The gene calls are TRBV10-1 and TRBJ1-4; D possibly corresponds to TRBD1 (6 bases). With 5 bases removed from V and 7 bases from J, the gap between germline ends came to 17 bases. The CDR3 has 15 amino acids. Germline CDR1 reads WNHNN; CDR2 reads SYGVQD (reference sequence). DNA of the CDR3: TGCGCCAGCAGTCCTGGGGGGGGCGGGCGTGAAAAACTGTTTTTT. Its protein product is CASSPGGGGREKLFF.

The chain recombines TRBV19 with TRBJ1-2; 9 bases agree with TRBD1. The J segment lost 8 bases and the V segment lost 3 bases, leaving 7 bases of the junction unmatched. Germline values: CDR1 LNHDA, CDR2 SQIVND (reference sequence). CDR3 length: 14 residues. For the CDR3, the DNA is TGTGCCAGTAGTATGGGGGGACAGGGATACGGCTACACCTTC. Its translation is CASSMGGQGYGYTF.

As regards this clone: One end of the junction varies from germline; a read error may be responsible. J is TRBJ2-5 and V is TRBV24-1; weak D call: TRBD2 (6 bases). From germline, CDR1 is KGHDR and CDR2 SFDVKD. The CDR3 covers 17 residues. The CDR3 nucleotides are TGTGCCACCTGTGATACTAAGGACCGGGGGTACTTTGGGACCCAGTACTTC. This gives the protein CATCDTKDRGYFGTQYF.

CDR3 amino acids: CSARGRQTTNTGELFF. CDR3 DNA sequence: TGCAGTGCTAGAGGGAGGCAAACTACGAACACCGGGGAGCTGTTTTTT. V and J are TRBV20-1 and TRBJ2-2; tentatively, D is TRBD2 (5 bases). Germline V gene sequence: CDR1 DFQATT, CDR2 SNEGSKA (reference sequence). Trimming took off 1 base at V and 0 bases at J, with 12 bases between the two ends. This CDR3 comprises 16 residues.

A few counts support this clone. The rearrangement links TRBV19 to TRBJ2-7; 7 bases align to TRBD1. The CDR3 has 13 amino acids. J gave up 3 bases and V 6 bases, and 5 bases lay outside the gene matches. The germline CDR1 and CDR2 sequences are LNHDA and SQIVND (reference sequence). CDR3 sequence reads: CASREGGGYEQYF. The CDR3 region has the DNA TGTGCCAGTAGAGAAGGGGGCGGCTACGAGCAGTACTTC.

A few counts support this clone. The rearrangement links TRBV12-3 or TRBV12-4 to TRBJ2-1; D ambiguous. V lost 8 bases and J lost 8, with 10 bases in between. The CDR3 length is 11 residues. DNA of the CDR3: TGTGCCAGCCGCCAGGTCGATGAGCAGTTCTTC. Its protein is CASRQVDEQFF.

The chain joins TRBV11-2 to TRBJ2-1; D not resolved. The CDR3 is made up of 15 amino acids. Germline CDR1 is SGHAT and CDR2 is FQNNGV. The V gene lost 0 bases and the J gene lost 0 bases, with 6 bases spanning the gap. This chain's CDR3 is CASSLDLSSYNEQFF. In nucleotides, the CDR3 is TGTGCCAGCAGCTTAGACCTTAGCTCCTACAATGAGCAGTTCTTC.

This clone occurred many times. This chain joins TRBV6-5 and TRBJ2-1, with D hard to call. Trimming took 2 bases from V and 0 from J, leaving 11 bases between them. This CDR3 spans 16 amino acids. Germline CDR1 is MNHEY and CDR2 is SVGAGI. The CDR3 DNA sequence: TGTGCCAGCAGTTACCGGCGCCCGAGCTCCTACAATGAGCAGTTCTTC. This gives the protein CASSYRRPSSYNEQFF.

This clone has ten or more counts. V is TRBV4-1 and J is TRBJ2-2; a possible D gene is TRBD2 (5 bases). The V gene's germline CDR1 is MGHRA and CDR2 YSYEKL. This CDR3 has 16 residues. V lost 5 bases to trimming and J lost 0 bases, with 13 bases between them. The CDR3 sequence is CASSLEAVANTGELFF. CDR3 nucleotides: TGCGCCAGCAGCTTGGAGGCAGTCGCGAACACCGGGGAGCTGTTTTTT.

A word on this clone: The junction shows a germline mismatch at one end, possibly a read error. The chain is built from TRBV28 and TRBJ1-2; a possible D gene is TRBD1 (6 bases). This CDR3 comprises 12 residues. The germline V gene has CDR1 MDHEN and CDR2 SYDVKM. CDR3 in amino acids: CAGRGGDYGYTF. The CDR3 DNA reads TGTGCCGGCAGGGGCGGGGACTATGGCTACACCTTC.

The CDR3 loop is CASQGTGEVTGELFF. In DNA form, the CDR3 reads TGTGCCAGCCAAGGGACAGGGGAGGTCACCGGGGAGCTGTTTTTT. The J gene is TRBJ2-2, the V gene TRBV6-1, with TRBD1 identical over 10 bases. The germline V gene encodes CDR1 MNHNS and CDR2 SASEGT. V trimming: 8 bases; J trimming: 4 bases; junction bases outside the gene matches: 7. The CDR3 runs to 15 residues.

This clone was detected ten times or more. The chain is built from TRBV12-3 or TRBV12-4 and TRBJ2-6; 10 positions agree with TRBD1. The CDR3 spans 17 residues. The J segment lost 2 bases and the V segment lost 7 bases, leaving 8 bases of the junction unmatched. CDR3 bases: TGTGCCAGCACCCCGGGACAGGGGAGACCTGGGGCCAACGTCCTGACTTTC. It codes for CASTPGQGRPGANVLTF.

By share, this clone ranks as medium-sized. J is TRBJ2-7 and V is TRBV2; D not resolved. The CDR3 totals 11 residues. Germline lookup yields CDR1 SNHLY and CDR2 FYNNEI. V was cut by 7 bases and J by 3 bases, with 7 bases left in between. Here the CDR3 DNA reads TGTGCCAGCACCATATACTACGAGCAGTACTTC. This gives the protein CASTIYYEQYF.

By share, this clone counts as medium-sized. CDR3 residues: CASSWTSGGSTTGELFF. The CDR3 DNA follows: TGCGCCAGCAGCTGGACTAGCGGTGGGAGTACCACCGGGGAGCTGTTTTTT. The V gene is TRBV5-1, the J gene TRBJ2-2; 10 positions agree with TRBD2. Germline trimming cut 3 bases from V and 4 bases from J; bases unmatched to any gene: 9. This CDR3 has 17 residues. From germline, CDR1 is SGHRS and CDR2 YFSETQ.

The chain employs TRBV20-1 and TRBJ2-3, with 8 nucleotides matching TRBD2. The CDR3 contains 13 residues. Germline V gene sequence: CDR1 DFQATT, CDR2 SNEGSKA (reference sequence). V was pared by 4 bases and J by 6 bases, with 6 bases of the junction left unmatched. The CDR3 DNA reads TGCAGTGCTAATCCGGGAGGGCCCGATACGCAGTATTTT. Translating it yields CSANPGGPDTQYF.

In this sample, this clone turned up many times. The CDR3 coding sequence is TGCAGTGTGCAGGGAGAAGAAGAGACCCAGTACTTC. It is translated as CSVQGEEETQYF. The chain joins TRBV20-1 to TRBJ2-5; D tentatively fits TRBD1 or TRBD2 (5 bases each). The V gene's germline CDR1 is DFQATT and CDR2 SNEGSKA (reference sequence). V shed 7 bases and J shed 3 bases, with 12 bases lying between them. CDR3 length equals 12 residues.

The table lists this clone with many counts. V gene TRBV7-8 combines with J gene TRBJ1-4; the D is unclear. CDR3 length: 12 amino acids. Germline assignment: CDR1 SGHVS and CDR2 FQNEAQ. Between the trimmed V and J ends, which lost 5 bases and 11 bases, there was a span of 12 bases. CDR3 loop: CASSQTNRKLFF. In DNA, the CDR3 is TGTGCCAGCAGCCAAACTAACCGGAAACTGTTTTTT.

This chain links TRBV11-2 with TRBJ2-3, with TRBD2 identical over 16 bases. The CDR3 has 16 residues. V was clipped by 5 bases and J by 5 bases; unmatched bases: 4. Looked up from germline, CDR1 is SGHAT and CDR2 is FQNNGV. CDR3: CASSLGTSGRGDTQYF. CDR3 in DNA: TGTGCCAGCAGCCTAGGGACTAGCGGGAGGGGAGATACGCAGTATTTT.

This clone came up a few times. The genes are TRBV12-3 or TRBV12-4 and TRBJ1-2; 7 bases fit TRBD1. V shed 5 bases and J 5 bases; nucleotides not matched to a gene: 11. The CDR3 has 15 residues. The CDR3 sequence is CASSPLDRIMYGYTF. The CDR3 coding sequence is TGTGCCAGCAGTCCGTTGGACAGGATAATGTATGGCTACACCTTC.

Only a few counts were recorded for this clone. The chain couples TRBV20-1 to TRBJ2-3, with 7 bases fitting TRBD2. V shed 3 bases, J shed 6 bases, and the junction held 9 bases outside the gene matches. Looked up from germline, CDR1 is DFQATT and CDR2 is SNEGSKA (reference sequence). There are 14 residues in the CDR3. The CDR3 nucleotides are TGCAGTGCTAGGGGGGGGTGGTGGAGCGATACGCAGTATTTT. Translating it yields CSARGGWWSDTQYF.

This clone was seen more than once but under ten times. J is TRBJ1-2 and V is TRBV10-3; D remains ambiguous. The CDR3 consists of 14 residues. Germline values: CDR1 ENHRY, CDR2 SYGVKD. Trimming shortened V by 4 bases and J by 1 base, and 10 bases separated the two germline ends. The CDR3 DNA reads as TGTGCCATCAGTGGTGGGAAACATAACTATGGCTACACCTTC. Amino acid sequence: CAISGGKHNYGYTF.